One T cell receptor beta chain is described in this entry. Its cognate antigen is unknown. Data came from immunoSEQ multiplex PCR; TCRdb stores just in-frame clones and leaves some out. In the table there are 150,000 or so clones, about 79% of which are singletons. The sample comes from a study of cytotoxic CD8 clonotypes in ibrutinib-treated CLL. Regarding the study as a whole: Whereas clonality rose at ibrutinib response, it declined toward baseline at progression. Against age-matched healthy donors, baseline clonality ran higher and tracked circulating CD8+ T-cell counts.

CDR3 size: 14 residues. The germline CDR1 and CDR2 sequences are MDHEN and SYDVKM. The junction had 8 bases not matched to a gene; V was cut back by 6 bases and J by 5 bases. TCR beta library input comprised roughly 2.2 micrograms of genomic DNA from cryopreserved PBMCs. The TCR originated in a human donor with chronic lymphocytic leukemia. This sample comprised PBMCs, obtained after 12 months of ibrutinib treatment. The chain recombines TRBV28 with TRBJ2-7, with TRBD1 matching 9 bases. The CDR3 DNA reads as TGTGCCAGCAGCAAGCCCTGGACAGGGGACGAGCAGTACTTC. Amino acids: CASSKPWTGDEQYF.